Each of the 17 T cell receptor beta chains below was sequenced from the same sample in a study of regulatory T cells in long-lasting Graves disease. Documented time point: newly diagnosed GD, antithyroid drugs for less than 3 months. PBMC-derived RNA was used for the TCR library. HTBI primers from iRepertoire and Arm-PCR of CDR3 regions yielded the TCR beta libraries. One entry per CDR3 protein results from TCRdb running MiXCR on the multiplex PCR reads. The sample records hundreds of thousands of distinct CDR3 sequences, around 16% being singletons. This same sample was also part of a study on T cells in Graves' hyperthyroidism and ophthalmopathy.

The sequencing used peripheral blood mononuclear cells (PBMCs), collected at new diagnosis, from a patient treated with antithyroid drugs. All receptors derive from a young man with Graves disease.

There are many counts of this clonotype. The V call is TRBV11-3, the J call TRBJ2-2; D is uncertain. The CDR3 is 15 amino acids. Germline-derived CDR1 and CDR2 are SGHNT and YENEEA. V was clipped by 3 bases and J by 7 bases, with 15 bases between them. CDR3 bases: TGTGCCAGCAGCTTGGGCAGAGCTTCGGACGGGGAGCTGTTTTTT. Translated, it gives CASSLGRASDGELFF.

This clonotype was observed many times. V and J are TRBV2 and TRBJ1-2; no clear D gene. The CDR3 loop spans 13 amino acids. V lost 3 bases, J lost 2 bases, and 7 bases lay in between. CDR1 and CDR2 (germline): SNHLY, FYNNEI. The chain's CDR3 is CASSERRNYGYTF. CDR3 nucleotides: TGTGCCAGCAGTGAGAGGAGGAACTATGGCTACACCTTC.

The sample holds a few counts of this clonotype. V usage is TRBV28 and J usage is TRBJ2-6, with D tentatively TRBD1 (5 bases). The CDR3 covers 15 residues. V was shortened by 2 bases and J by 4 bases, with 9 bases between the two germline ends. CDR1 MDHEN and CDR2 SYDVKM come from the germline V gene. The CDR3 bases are TGTGCCAGCAGTTTACAGGGTACCGGGGCCAACGTCCTGACTTTC. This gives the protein CASSLQGTGANVLTF.

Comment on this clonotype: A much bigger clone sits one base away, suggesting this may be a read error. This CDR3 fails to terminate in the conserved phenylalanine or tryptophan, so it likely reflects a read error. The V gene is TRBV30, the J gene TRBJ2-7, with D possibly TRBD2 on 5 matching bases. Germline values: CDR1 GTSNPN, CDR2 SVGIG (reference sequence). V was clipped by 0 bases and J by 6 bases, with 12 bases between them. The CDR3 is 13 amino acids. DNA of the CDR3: TGTGCCTGGAGTGTAAGGCTAGCAGGCGAGCAGTACTCC. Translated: CAWSVRLAGEQYS.

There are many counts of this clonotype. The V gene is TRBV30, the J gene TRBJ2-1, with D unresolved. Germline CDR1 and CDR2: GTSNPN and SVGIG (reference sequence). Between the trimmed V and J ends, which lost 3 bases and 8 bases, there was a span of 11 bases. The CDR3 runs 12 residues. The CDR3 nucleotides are TGTGCCTGGAGATTTGAGGTGGATGAGCAGTTCTTC. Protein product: CAWRFEVDEQFF.

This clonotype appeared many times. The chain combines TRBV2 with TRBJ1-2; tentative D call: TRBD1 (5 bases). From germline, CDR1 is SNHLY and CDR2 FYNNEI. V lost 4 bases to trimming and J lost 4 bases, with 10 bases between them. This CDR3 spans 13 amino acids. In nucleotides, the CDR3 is TGTGCCAGCAGTGGCGGACAAGGCTATGGCTACACCTTC. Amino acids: CASSGGQGYGYTF.

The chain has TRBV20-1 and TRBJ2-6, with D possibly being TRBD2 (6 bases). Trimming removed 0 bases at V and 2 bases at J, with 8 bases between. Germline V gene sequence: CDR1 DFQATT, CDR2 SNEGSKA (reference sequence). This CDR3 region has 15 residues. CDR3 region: CSARDGGTGANVLTF. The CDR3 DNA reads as TGCAGTGCTAGAGATGGAGGGACTGGGGCCAACGTCCTGACTTTC.

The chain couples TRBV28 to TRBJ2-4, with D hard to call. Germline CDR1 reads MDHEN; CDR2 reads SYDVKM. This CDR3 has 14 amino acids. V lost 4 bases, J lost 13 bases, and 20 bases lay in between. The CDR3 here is CASSSSPRTLEQYF. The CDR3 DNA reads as TGTGCCAGCAGTTCTTCACCCAGGACCCTCGAACAGTACTTC.

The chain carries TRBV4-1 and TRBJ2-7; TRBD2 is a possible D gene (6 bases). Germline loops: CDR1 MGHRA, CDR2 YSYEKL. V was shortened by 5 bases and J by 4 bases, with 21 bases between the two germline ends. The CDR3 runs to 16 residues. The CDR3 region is CASSFRKGGESYEQYF. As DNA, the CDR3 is TGCGCCAGCAGCTTTCGGAAGGGCGGGGAGTCTTACGAGCAGTACTTC.

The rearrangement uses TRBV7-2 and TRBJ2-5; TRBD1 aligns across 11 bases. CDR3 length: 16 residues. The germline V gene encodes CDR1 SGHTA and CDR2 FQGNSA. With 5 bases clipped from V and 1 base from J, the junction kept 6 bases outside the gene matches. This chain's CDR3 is CASSPGQGAGQETQYF. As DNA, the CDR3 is TGTGCCAGCAGCCCTGGACAGGGGGCGGGCCAAGAGACCCAGTACTTC. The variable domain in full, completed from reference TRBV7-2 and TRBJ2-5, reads GAGVSQSPSNKVTEKGKDVELRCDPISGHTALYWYRQSLGQGLEFLIYFQGNSAPDKSGLPSDRFSAERTGGSVSTLTIQRTQQEDSAVYLCASSPGQGAGQETQYFGPGTRLLVL.

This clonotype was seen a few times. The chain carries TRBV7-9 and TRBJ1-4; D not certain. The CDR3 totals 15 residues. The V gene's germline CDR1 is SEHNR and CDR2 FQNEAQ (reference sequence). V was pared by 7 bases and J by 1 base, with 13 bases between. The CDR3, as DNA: TGTGCCAGCACCCCGGCGGCAGGAACTAATGAAAAACTGTTTTTT. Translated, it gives CASTPAAGTNEKLFF.

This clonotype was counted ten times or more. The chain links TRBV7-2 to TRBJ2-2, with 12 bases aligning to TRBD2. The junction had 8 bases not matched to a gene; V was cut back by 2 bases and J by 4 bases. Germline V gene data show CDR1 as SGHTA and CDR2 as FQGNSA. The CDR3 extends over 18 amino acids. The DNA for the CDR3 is TGTGCCAGCAGCTTAAAGGGACTAGCGGGCACGAGCACCGGGGAGCTGTTTTTT. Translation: CASSLKGLAGTSTGELFF.

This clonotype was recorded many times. The CDR3 DNA follows: TGCAGTGCTAGAGATTTGGGGTTAAACACTGAAGCTTTCTTT. It translates to CSARDLGLNTEAFF. This sequence joins TRBV20-1 and TRBJ1-1; D not resolved. This CDR3 has 14 amino acids. With 0 bases removed from V and 2 bases from J, the gap between germline ends came to 10 bases. Germline V gives CDR1 DFQATT, CDR2 SNEGSKA (reference sequence).

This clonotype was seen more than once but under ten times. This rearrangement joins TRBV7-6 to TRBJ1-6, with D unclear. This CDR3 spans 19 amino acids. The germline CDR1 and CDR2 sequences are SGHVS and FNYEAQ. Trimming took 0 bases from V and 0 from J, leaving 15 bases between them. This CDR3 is CASSLARSTKSSYNSPLHF. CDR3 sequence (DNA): TGTGCCAGCAGCTTAGCGCGGAGCACGAAGAGCTCCTATAATTCACCCCTCCACTTT.

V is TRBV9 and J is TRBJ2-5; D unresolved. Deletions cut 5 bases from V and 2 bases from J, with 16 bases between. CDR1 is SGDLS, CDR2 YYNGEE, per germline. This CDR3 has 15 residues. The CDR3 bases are TGTGCCAGCAGGCGTTCGGGCCGTCAACAAGAGACCCAGTACTTC. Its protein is CASRRSGRQQETQYF.

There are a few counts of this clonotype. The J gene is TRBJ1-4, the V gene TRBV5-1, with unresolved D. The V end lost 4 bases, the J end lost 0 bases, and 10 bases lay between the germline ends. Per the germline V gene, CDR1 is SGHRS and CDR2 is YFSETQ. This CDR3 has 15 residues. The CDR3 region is CASSRDTATNEKLFF. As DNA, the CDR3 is TGCGCCAGCAGCCGCGACACTGCAACTAATGAAAAACTGTTTTTT.

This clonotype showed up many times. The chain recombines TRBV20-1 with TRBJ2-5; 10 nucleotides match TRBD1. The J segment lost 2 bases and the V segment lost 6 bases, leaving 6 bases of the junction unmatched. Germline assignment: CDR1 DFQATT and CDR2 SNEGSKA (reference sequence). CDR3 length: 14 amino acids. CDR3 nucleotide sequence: TGCAGTGCAGGGGGGACAGGGGTACAAGAGACCCAGTACTTC. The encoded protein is CSAGGTGVQETQYF.